This entry features one T cell receptor (beta chain) sequence. This record belongs to a study of patients and donors after allogeneic stem cell transplantation. TCRdb redid the calling of the RT-PCR reads with MiXCR, one entry per CDR3 protein. The top ten hold just over 7% of the sample, which has 400,000 to 450,000 distinct CDR3 sequences, 16% seen once. In germline, CDR1 is MGHDK, CDR2 SYGVNS. Trimming left V 3 bases short and J 5 bases short, with 10 bases between. The CDR3 has 13 residues. The sequenced material came from blood, either unsorted or a sorted T cell fraction (not recorded which). The receptor comes from a human donor who was either an allogeneic HSCT recipient or a stem cell or donor lymphocyte infusion donor (not recorded which). It is not recorded whose cells these are; they may come from a transplant donor. The rearrangement joins TRBV25-1 to TRBJ1-1; D call uncertain. The CDR3 sequence: CASSDGVWTEAFF. CDR3 DNA: TGTGCCAGCAGTGATGGGGTGTGGACTGAAGCTTTCTTT.